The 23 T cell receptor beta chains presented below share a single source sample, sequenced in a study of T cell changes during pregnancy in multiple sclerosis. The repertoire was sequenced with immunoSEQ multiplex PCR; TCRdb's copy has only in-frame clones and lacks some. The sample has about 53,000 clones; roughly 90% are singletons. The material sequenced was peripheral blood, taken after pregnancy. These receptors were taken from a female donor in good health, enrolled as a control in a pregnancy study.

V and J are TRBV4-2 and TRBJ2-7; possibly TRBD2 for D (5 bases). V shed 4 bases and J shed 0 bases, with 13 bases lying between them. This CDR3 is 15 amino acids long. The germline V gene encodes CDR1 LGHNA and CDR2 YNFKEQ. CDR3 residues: CASSPVTGSSYEQYF. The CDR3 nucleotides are TGTGCCAGCAGCCCTGTCACTGGGAGCTCCTACGAGCAGTACTTC.

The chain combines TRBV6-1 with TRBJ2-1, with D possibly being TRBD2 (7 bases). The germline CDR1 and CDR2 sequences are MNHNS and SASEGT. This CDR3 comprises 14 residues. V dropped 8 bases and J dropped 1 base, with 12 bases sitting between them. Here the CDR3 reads CASGGGQSYNEQFF. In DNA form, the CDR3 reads TGTGCCAGCGGGGGGGGACAATCCTACAATGAGCAGTTCTTC.

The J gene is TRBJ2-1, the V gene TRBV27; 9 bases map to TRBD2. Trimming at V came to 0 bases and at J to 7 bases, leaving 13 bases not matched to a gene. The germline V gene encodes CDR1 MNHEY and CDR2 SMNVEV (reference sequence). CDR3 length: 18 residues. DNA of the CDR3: TGTGCCAGCAGTTTATCCGTTGTTCTTGCGGGGGGGCGAAATGAGCAGTTCTTC. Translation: CASSLSVVLAGGRNEQFF.

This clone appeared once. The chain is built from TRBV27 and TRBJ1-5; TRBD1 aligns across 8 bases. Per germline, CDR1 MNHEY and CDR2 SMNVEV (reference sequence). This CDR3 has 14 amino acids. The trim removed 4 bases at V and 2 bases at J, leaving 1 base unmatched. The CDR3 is CASSSTGGNQPQHF. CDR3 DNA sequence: TGTGCCAGCAGTTCGACAGGGGGCAATCAGCCCCAGCATTTT.

The CDR3 DNA reads as TGTGCCAGCTCACCAGGACAGGGAAGGAACACCGGGGAGCTGTTTTTT. This gives the protein CASSPGQGRNTGELFF. The V and J genes are TRBV18 and TRBJ2-2; TRBD1 agrees at 8 bases. J gave up 1 base and V 2 bases, and 3 bases lay outside the gene matches. The CDR3 is 16 amino acids. The germline V gene encodes CDR1 KGHSH and CDR2 LQKENI.

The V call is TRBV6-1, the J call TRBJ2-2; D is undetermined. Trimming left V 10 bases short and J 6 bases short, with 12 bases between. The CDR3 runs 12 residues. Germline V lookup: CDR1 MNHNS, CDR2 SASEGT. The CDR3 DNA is TGTGCCACCTTAAAGGCGGCCGGGGAGCTGTTTTTT. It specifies CATLKAAGELFF.

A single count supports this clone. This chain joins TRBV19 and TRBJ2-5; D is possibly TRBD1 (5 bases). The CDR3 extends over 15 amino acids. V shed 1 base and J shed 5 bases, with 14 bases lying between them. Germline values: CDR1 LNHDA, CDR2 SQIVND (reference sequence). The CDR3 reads CASSIGSQAGETQYF. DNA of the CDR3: TGTGCCAGTAGTATAGGGTCACAGGCTGGTGAGACCCAGTACTTC.

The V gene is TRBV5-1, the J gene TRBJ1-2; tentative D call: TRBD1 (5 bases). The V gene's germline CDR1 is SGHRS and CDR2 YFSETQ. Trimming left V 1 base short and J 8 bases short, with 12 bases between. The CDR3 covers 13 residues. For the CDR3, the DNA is TGCGCCAGCAGCTTGACGGGGGAGGAGGGCTACACCTTC. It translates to CASSLTGEEGYTF.

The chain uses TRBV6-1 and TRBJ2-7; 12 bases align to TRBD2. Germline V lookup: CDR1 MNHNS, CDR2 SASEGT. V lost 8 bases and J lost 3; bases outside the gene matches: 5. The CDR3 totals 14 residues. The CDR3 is CASLLAGGSYEQYF. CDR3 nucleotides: TGTGCCAGCCTCCTAGCGGGAGGGAGCTACGAGCAGTACTTC.

CDR3 amino acids: CASSFRTGRTFEAFF. As DNA, the CDR3 is TGTGCCAGCAGCTTTAGGACAGGACGCACTTTTGAAGCTTTCTTT. J is TRBJ1-1 and V is TRBV11-2; TRBD1 agrees at 7 bases. The CDR3 is 15 residues long. Trimming cost V 3 bases and J 7 bases; bases outside gene matches: 11. CDR1 is SGHAT and CDR2 is FQNNGV in the germline V gene.

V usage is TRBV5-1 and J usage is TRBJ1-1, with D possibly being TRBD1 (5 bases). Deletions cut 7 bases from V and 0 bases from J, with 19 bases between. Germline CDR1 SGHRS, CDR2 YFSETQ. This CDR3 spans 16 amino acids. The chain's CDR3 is CASSSAGERMNTEAFF. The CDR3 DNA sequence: TGCGCCAGCTCCTCGGCGGGGGAAAGGATGAACACTGAAGCTTTCTTT.

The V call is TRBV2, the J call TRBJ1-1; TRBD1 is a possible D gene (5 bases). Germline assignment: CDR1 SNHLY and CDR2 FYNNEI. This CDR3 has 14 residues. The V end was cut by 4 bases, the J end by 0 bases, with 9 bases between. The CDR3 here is CASSAGFLNTEAFF. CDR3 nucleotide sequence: TGTGCCAGCAGTGCAGGGTTTTTGAACACTGAAGCTTTCTTT.

CDR3 sequence: CASRGLAGVGGELFF. For the CDR3, the DNA is TGTGCCAGTAGAGGACTAGCGGGGGTCGGGGGGGAGCTGTTTTTT. V usage is TRBV19 and J usage is TRBJ2-2, with TRBD2 matching 13 bases. From germline, CDR1 is LNHDA and CDR2 SQIVND (reference sequence). The length of the CDR3 is 15 residues. The V and J ends lost 6 bases and 8 bases, in that order; junction bases with no gene match: 6.

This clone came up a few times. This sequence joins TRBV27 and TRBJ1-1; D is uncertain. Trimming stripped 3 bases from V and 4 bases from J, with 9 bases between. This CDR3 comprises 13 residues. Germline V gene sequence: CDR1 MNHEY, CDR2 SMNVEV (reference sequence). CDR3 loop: CASSFRRSTEAFF. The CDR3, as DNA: TGTGCCAGCAGTTTCCGACGGAGCACTGAAGCTTTCTTT.

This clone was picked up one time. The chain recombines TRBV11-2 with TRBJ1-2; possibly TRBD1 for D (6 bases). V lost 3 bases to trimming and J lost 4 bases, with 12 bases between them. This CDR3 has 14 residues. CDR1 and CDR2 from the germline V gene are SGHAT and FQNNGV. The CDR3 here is CASSFGQRLYGYTF. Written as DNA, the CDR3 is TGTGCCAGCAGCTTTGGACAGAGACTCTATGGCTACACCTTC.

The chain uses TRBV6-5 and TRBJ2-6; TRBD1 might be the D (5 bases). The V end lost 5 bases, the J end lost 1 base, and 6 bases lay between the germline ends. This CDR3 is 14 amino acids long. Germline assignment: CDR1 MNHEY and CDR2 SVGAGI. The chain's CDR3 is CASSQGSGANVLTF. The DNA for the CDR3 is TGTGCCAGCAGTCAGGGATCTGGGGCCAACGTCCTGACTTTC.

CDR3 amino acids: CASSEPQGGGQETQYF. The CDR3 coding sequence is TGTGCCAGCAGTGAACCCCAGGGAGGGGGACAAGAGACCCAGTACTTC. This sequence joins TRBV25-1 and TRBJ2-5; a weak D match, TRBD2 (7 bases). The CDR3 length is 16 residues. V was pared by 2 bases and J by 2 bases, with 15 bases between. Germline loops: CDR1 MGHDK, CDR2 SYGVNS.

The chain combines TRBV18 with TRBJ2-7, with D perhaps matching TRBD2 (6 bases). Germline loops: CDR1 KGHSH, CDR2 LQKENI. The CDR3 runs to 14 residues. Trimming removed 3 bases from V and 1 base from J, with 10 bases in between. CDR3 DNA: TGTGCCAGCTCACCGGGCGGGAATTCCTACGAGCAGTACTTC. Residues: CASSPGGNSYEQYF.

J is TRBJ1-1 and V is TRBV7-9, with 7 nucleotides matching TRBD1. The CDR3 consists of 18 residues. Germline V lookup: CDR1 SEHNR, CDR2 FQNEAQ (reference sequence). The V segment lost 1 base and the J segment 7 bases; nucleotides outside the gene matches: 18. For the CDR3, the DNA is TGTGCCAGCAGCTTAGGTAGGATGACAGGGCGCCGCGAGGATGAAGCTTTCTTT. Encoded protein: CASSLGRMTGRREDEAFF.

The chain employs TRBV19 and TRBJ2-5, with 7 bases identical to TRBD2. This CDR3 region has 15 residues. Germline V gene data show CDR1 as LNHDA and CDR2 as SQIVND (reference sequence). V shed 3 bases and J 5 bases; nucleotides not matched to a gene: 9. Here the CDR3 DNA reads TGTGCCAGTAGTATTCTCCAGGGAGGGTTCGAGACCCAGTACTTC. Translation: CASSILQGGFETQYF.

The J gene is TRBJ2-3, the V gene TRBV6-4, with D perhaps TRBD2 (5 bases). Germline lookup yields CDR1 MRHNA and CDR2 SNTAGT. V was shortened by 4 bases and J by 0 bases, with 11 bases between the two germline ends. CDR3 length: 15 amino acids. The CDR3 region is CASSALAESTDTQYF. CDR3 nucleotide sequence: TGTGCCAGCAGTGCGCTAGCTGAGAGCACAGATACGCAGTATTTT.

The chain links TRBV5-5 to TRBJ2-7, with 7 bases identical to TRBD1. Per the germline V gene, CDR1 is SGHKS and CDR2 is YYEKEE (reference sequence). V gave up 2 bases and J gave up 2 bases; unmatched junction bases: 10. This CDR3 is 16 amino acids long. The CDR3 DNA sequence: TGTGCCAGCAGCTTTCCCGGGACAGCTCTTCCCTACGAGCAGTACTTC. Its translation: CASSFPGTALPYEQYF.

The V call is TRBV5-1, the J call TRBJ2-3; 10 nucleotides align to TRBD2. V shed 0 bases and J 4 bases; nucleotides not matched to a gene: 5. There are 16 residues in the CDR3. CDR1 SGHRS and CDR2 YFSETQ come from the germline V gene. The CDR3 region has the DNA TGCGCCAGCAGCTTGGCGGCTAGCGGGGGTCCAGATACGCAGTATTTT. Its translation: CASSLAASGGPDTQYF. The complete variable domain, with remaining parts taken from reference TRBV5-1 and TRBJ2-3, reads KAGVTQTPRYLIKTRGQQVTLSCSPISGHRSVSWYQQTPGQGLQFLFEYFSETQRNKGNFPGRFSGRQFSNSRSEMNVSTLELGDSALYLCASSLAASGGPDTQYFGPGTRLTVL.